These 8 T cell receptor beta chains were sequenced from one sample in a study of CD8 T cells in Susac syndrome. Roughly 0.45 to 1 ug RNA was reverse transcribed with random hexamers. TCRdb passed the immunoSEQ multiplex PCR reads through MiXCR, listing each CDR3 protein once. The table includes some 50,000 distinct CDR3 sequences, 95% detected once. The sequenced sample was CD8+ T cells from PBMCs. All receptors derive from a human donor with Susac syndrome.

The chain employs TRBV7-9 and TRBJ2-2; 9 bases are a match to TRBD1. The V gene's germline CDR1 is SEHNR and CDR2 FQNEAQ (reference sequence). With 5 bases clipped from V and 0 bases from J, the junction kept 7 bases outside the gene matches. The CDR3 loop spans 17 amino acids. The CDR3 is CASSLPTGGANTGELFF. CDR3 DNA: TGTGCCAGCAGCCTCCCCACAGGGGGCGCGAACACCGGGGAGCTGTTTTTT.

The rearrangement joins TRBV30 to TRBJ1-2; D perhaps matches TRBD1 (6 bases). This CDR3 has 16 residues. Germline lookup yields CDR1 GTSNPN and CDR2 SVGIG (reference sequence). Trimming pared 0 bases from V and 4 bases from J, leaving 18 bases between. CDR3 protein: CAWSVKSGGRSYGYTF. As DNA, the CDR3 is TGTGCCTGGAGTGTAAAGTCGGGGGGCCGATCCTATGGCTACACCTTC.

This clonotype was counted once. V is TRBV27 and J is TRBJ2-5; D is tentatively TRBD1 or TRBD2 (6 bases each). Trimming took off 3 bases at V and 6 bases at J, with 26 bases between the two ends. The CDR3 has 18 amino acids. The V gene's germline CDR1 is MNHEY and CDR2 SMNVEV (reference sequence). The CDR3 bases are TGTGCCAGCAGTTTCAGCATCTTAGGGGGACTGGGGGTGAAGACCCAGTACTTC. Protein sequence: CASSFSILGGLGVKTQYF.

This chain joins TRBV30 and TRBJ2-5; D possibly corresponds to TRBD1 (6 bases). Germline CDR1 and CDR2: GTSNPN and SVGIG (reference sequence). The V and J ends lost 3 bases and 4 bases respectively, with 12 bases between them. The CDR3 runs 13 residues. The CDR3 DNA sequence: TGTGCCTGGAGAACAGGGTGGCCAGAGACCCAGTACTTC. Translation: CAWRTGWPETQYF.

This clonotype was counted a single time. This sequence joins TRBV20-1 and TRBJ2-1; D ambiguous. Per the germline V gene, CDR1 is DFQATT and CDR2 is SNEGSKA (reference sequence). The CDR3 has 14 amino acids. V was trimmed by 2 bases and J by 3 bases, leaving 11 bases between them. CDR3 coding DNA: TGCAGTGCTAGAACCCCTGGGCTCTACAATGAGCAGTTCTTC. Encoded protein: CSARTPGLYNEQFF.

The chain links TRBV12-3 or TRBV12-4 to TRBJ2-7, with D possibly matching TRBD1 (5 bases). The V end was cut by 3 bases, the J end by 9 bases, with 15 bases between. The CDR3 covers 13 residues. CDR3 sequence reads: CASSFSTGYSQYF. The CDR3 bases are TGTGCCAGCAGTTTCTCAACAGGTTATTCGCAGTACTTC.

This rearrangement joins TRBV4-1 to TRBJ2-3; 8 positions agree with TRBD2. The V gene end was trimmed by 0 bases and the J gene end by 6 bases; junction bases not matched to a gene: 5. CDR3 length: 15 residues. Germline CDR1 MGHRA, CDR2 YSYEKL. CDR3 amino acids: CASSQEVGGGDTQYF. CDR3 bases: TGCGCCAGCAGCCAAGAGGTTGGCGGGGGGGATACGCAGTATTTT.

The chain combines TRBV7-9 with TRBJ2-7; no clear D gene. The CDR3 runs 13 residues. Looked up from germline, CDR1 is SEHNR and CDR2 is FQNEAQ (reference sequence). Trimming removed 1 base from V and 5 bases from J, with 9 bases in between. CDR3 nucleotide sequence: TGTGCCAGCAGCTTAGTAGGGTACCACGAGCAGTACTTC. It encodes CASSLVGYHEQYF.